The rows below give T cell receptor beta chains drawn from one sample of a study of blood T cell repertoires in COVID-19. This table comes from immunoSEQ multiplex PCR, and its TCRdb copy is limited to in-frame clones, with some not included. This repertoire shows approximately 70,000 clones, approximately 88% found once; its top ten account for approximately 6.8%. The sequenced sample consisted of peripheral blood. These receptors were collected from a woman aged 70-85 years with acute or convalescent COVID-19. CDR3s include the opening cysteine and the closing phenylalanine or tryptophan. A D gene is named only where the DNA matches it firmly. The size of a clone is reported for some rows only, either as once, few or many, or as a class for expanded clones.

CDR3 protein: CATSDPTGNTGELFF; CDR3 DNA: TGTGCCACCAGTGACCCGACAGGTAACACCGGGGAGCTGTTTTTT; D gene: -; J gene: TRBJ2-2; clone size: -; V gene: TRBV24-1
CDR3 protein: CASSLGPGGGSYNSPLHF; CDR3 DNA: TGTGCCAGCAGCTTAGGTCCAGGCGGGGGCTCCTATAATTCACCCCTCCACTTT; D gene: -; J gene: TRBJ1-6; clone size: once; V gene: TRBV7-2
CDR3 protein: CASRKTNRLEAFF; CDR3 DNA: TGTGCCAGCAGGAAAACAAACAGGTTAGAAGCTTTCTTT; D gene: -; J gene: TRBJ1-1; clone size: -; V gene: TRBV5-8
CDR3 protein: CASTVPQGDTEAFF; CDR3 DNA: TGTGCCAGCACCGTTCCCCAGGGGGACACTGAAGCTTTCTTT; D gene: TRBD1; J gene: TRBJ1-1; clone size: -; V gene: TRBV7-9
CDR3 protein: CASSLGTSYNEQFF; CDR3 DNA: TGTGCCAGCAGTTTGGGGACATCCTACAATGAGCAGTTCTTC; D gene: -; J gene: TRBJ2-1; clone size: -; V gene: TRBV27
CDR3 protein: CASSSGQGPYEQYF; CDR3 DNA: TGTGCCAGCAGCTCGGGACAGGGACCCTACGAGCAGTACTTC; D gene: TRBD1; J gene: TRBJ2-7; clone size: -; V gene: TRBV11-2
CDR3 protein: CASSAGGGTEETQYF; CDR3 DNA: TGTGCCAGCAGCGCAGGTGGAGGGACAGAAGAGACCCAGTACTTC; D gene: -; J gene: TRBJ2-5; clone size: -; V gene: TRBV7-3
CDR3 protein: CASSQGQGYTEAFF; CDR3 DNA: TGTGCCAGCAGTCAGGGACAGGGATACACTGAAGCTTTCTTT; D gene: TRBD1; J gene: TRBJ1-1; clone size: -; V gene: TRBV6-5
CDR3 protein: CASSESGRAAGELFF; CDR3 DNA: TGTGCCAGCAGTGAAAGCGGGAGGGCCGCCGGGGAGCTGTTTTTT; D gene: TRBD2; J gene: TRBJ2-2; clone size: -; V gene: TRBV25-1
CDR3 protein: CASSLSGGEKYGYTF; CDR3 DNA: TGTGCCAGCAGTCTCTCGGGGGGGGAAAAGTATGGCTACACCTTC; D gene: -; J gene: TRBJ1-2; clone size: -; V gene: TRBV28
CDR3 protein: CSVDRGTEAFF; CDR3 DNA: TGCAGCGTGGACAGGGGCACTGAAGCTTTCTTT; D gene: TRBD1; J gene: TRBJ1-1; clone size: few; V gene: TRBV29-1
CDR3 protein: CASTSGGNNEQFF; CDR3 DNA: TGTGCCAGTACTAGCGGGGGTAACAATGAGCAGTTCTTC; D gene: TRBD2; J gene: TRBJ2-1; clone size: -; V gene: TRBV27
CDR3 protein: CASSQALNPGLAGTGELFF; CDR3 DNA: TGCGCCAGCAGCCAAGCTTTGAACCCGGGACTAGCGGGAACCGGGGAGCTGTTTTTT; D gene: TRBD2; J gene: TRBJ2-2; clone size: -; V gene: TRBV4-1
CDR3 protein: CAIRNSYRGADTEAFF; CDR3 DNA: TGTGCCATCAGGAATTCCTACAGGGGGGCTGACACTGAAGCTTTCTTT; D gene: TRBD1; J gene: TRBJ1-1; clone size: few; V gene: TRBV10-3
CDR3 protein: CASSSTGLEAFF; CDR3 DNA: TGTGCCAGCAGTTCTACAGGGCTTGAAGCTTTCTTT; D gene: -; J gene: TRBJ1-1; clone size: -; V gene: TRBV12-3/TRBV12-4
CDR3 protein: CASSSHMGTTYGYTF; CDR3 DNA: TGTGCCAGCAGCTCCCATATGGGGACAACCTATGGCTACACCTTC; D gene: -; J gene: TRBJ1-2; clone size: -; V gene: TRBV7-2
CDR3 protein: CASSYSSGGTDTQYF; CDR3 DNA: TGTGCCAGCAGTTACTCGAGCGGGGGGACAGATACGCAGTATTTT; D gene: TRBD2; J gene: TRBJ2-3; clone size: -; V gene: TRBV6-6
CDR3 protein: CASSLGGGTTADTQYF; CDR3 DNA: TGTGCCAGCAGCTTAGGAGGAGGGACTACCGCAGATACGCAGTATTTT; D gene: TRBD2; J gene: TRBJ2-3; clone size: -; V gene: TRBV7-9
CDR3 protein: CASSPTQSVATQYF; CDR3 DNA: TGTGCCAGCAGCCCCACCCAGAGTGTAGCGACCCAGTACTTC; D gene: -; J gene: TRBJ2-5; clone size: -; V gene: TRBV3-1/TRBV3-2
CDR3 protein: CASSSGTSGYEQYF; CDR3 DNA: TGTGCCAGCAGCTCCGGGACTAGCGGGTACGAGCAGTACTTC; D gene: TRBD2; J gene: TRBJ2-7; clone size: -; V gene: TRBV28
CDR3 protein: CASSPRAYEQYF; CDR3 DNA: TGTGCCAGCAGTCCCCGAGCCTACGAGCAGTACTTC; D gene: -; J gene: TRBJ2-7; clone size: -; V gene: TRBV27